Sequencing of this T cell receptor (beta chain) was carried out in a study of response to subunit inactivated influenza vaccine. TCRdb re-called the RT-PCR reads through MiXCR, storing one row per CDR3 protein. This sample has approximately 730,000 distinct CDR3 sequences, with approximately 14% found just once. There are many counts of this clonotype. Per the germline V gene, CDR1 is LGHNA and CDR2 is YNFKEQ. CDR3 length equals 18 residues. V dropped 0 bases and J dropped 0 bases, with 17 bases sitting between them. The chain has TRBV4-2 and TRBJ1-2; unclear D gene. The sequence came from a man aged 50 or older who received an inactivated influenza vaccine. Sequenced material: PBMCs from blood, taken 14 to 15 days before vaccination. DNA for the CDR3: TGTGCCAGCAGCCAAGACCCCGCGGTAATCCACGCTAACTATGGCTACACCTTC. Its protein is CASSQDPAVIHANYGYTF.